This T cell receptor beta chain was recovered during a study of T cells in localized non-small cell lung cancer. Trimming stripped 1 base from V and 5 bases from J, with 9 bases between. The CDR3 runs to 13 residues. Germline values: CDR1 SGHNT, CDR2 YYREEE (reference sequence). This table comes from immunoSEQ multiplex PCR, and its TCRdb copy is limited to in-frame clones, with some not included. This sample has 65,000 to 80,000 clones, with approximately 84% found just once. The rearrangement joins TRBV5-4 to TRBJ2-5, with D tentatively TRBD2 (5 bases). Source: peripheral blood, taken before any cancer treatment. The origin of this receptor is a female donor older than 55 with stage I lung adenocarcinoma. The CDR3 spells CASSLPSRETQYF. The CDR3 DNA follows: TGTGCCAGCAGCTTGCCTAGCCGGGAGACCCAGTACTTC. The entire variable domain, with the rest obtained from reference TRBV5-4 and TRBJ2-5, is as follows: ETGVTQSPTHLIKTRGQQVTLRCSSQSGHNTVSWYQQALGQGPQFIFQYYREEENGRGNFPPRFSGLQFPNYSSELNVNALELDDSALYLCASSLPSRETQYFGPGTRLLVL.